This T cell receptor (beta chain) is from a study of T-cell memory formation after mild COVID-19. Whole-study results and caveats: For second-wave clones that peaked at day 37, SARS-CoV-2 specificity went unverified. Several responding clones turned up in pre-infection memory, indicating that cross-reactive memory may have taken part.

TCRdb analysed the 5' RACE reads with MiXCR anew, one entry per CDR3 protein. The sample comprises 200,000 to 250,000 distinct CDR3 sequences, 9.4% of which are singletons, and roughly 21% rests with the top ten. This clonotype has a handful of counts. Its antigen is not identified. The CDR3 loop spans 12 amino acids. The receptor's source is a young man who had mild COVID-19 (a few samples of this study predate the infection). Cell type and time point are not known. This chain connects TRBV21-1 to TRBJ2-1. TRBV21-1 is given as a pseudogene. Sequencing was performed on PBMCs or a T cell subset sorted from them (not recorded which). The CDR3 loop reads CASSKVGSSKFF. The CDR3, as DNA: TGTGCCAGCAGCAAAGTGGGCTCTAGCAAGTTCTTC.